This note documents a single T cell receptor beta chain sequence. Germline and junction disagree at one end, which may indicate a read error. Seattle participants joined during active infection and were tracked over time. Profiling relied on immunoSEQ multiplex PCR, and the TCRdb table lists in-frame clones only, not all of them. The sample lists about 210,000 clones; about 82% were seen once. The CDR3 is 14 residues long. Per the germline V gene, CDR1 is SSHAT and CDR2 is FNYEAQ (reference sequence). The data belong to a study of blood T cell repertoires in COVID-19. For the study at large: Sites in the United States, Italy and Spain provided acute and convalescent COVID-19 samples. PBMCs, B-cell-depleted T cells, or T cells were the source of the cDNA or gDNA that made up the material.

The TCR comes from a woman aged 70 to 79 with COVID-19, enrolled during active disease. The sample was peripheral blood. The chain uses TRBV7-7 and TRBJ2-3, with D possibly being TRBD2 (5 bases). The CDR3 sequence: CASSLRSPGDTQYF. The DNA for the CDR3 is TGTGCTAGCAGCTTACGCTCGCCGGGGGATACGCAGTATTTT.